This TCR beta chain was captured in a study of blood T cell repertoires in COVID-19. Overall study: COVID-19 samples from acute and convalescent phases originated in the United States, Italy and Spain.

About this clone: The same CDR3 is also encoded by other DNA sequences in this sample.

Germline CDR1 LNHDA, CDR2 SQIVND (reference sequence). V was shortened by 3 bases and J by 1 base, with 6 bases between the two germline ends. The CDR3 is 13 amino acids. Methods used by the authors: Counts of nucleated cells, estimated from reference gene primer amplification, were obtained. The method was immunoSEQ multiplex PCR; TCRdb's version includes in-frame clones alone and lacks a portion of them. The DNA gave D and trimming, while V, J and clone size come from that table. Counted here are under 100,000 clones, 70% to 90% occurring once; the ten biggest clones make up approximately 10%. This TCR derives from a woman in her 70s with active or convalescent COVID-19. The chain has TRBV19 and TRBJ1-1; possibly TRBD1 for D (6 bases). The sequenced material came from peripheral blood. The CDR3 nucleotides read TGTGCCAGTAGTATCAGGGGGAACACTGAAGCTTTCTTT. It encodes CASSIRGNTEAFF.